These 18 T cell receptor beta chains originate from one sample sequenced in a study of blood T cell repertoires in COVID-19. Libraries were prepared by immunoSEQ multiplex PCR; TCRdb keeps only in-frame clonotypes and omits some of them. The profile covers 250,000 to 300,000 clones, with over 80% appearing a single time and about 4.5% taken by the ten largest. Sequencing input: peripheral blood. The receptors were gathered from a man between 60 and 75 years old who had recovered from COVID-19.

The V gene is TRBV6-5, the J gene TRBJ2-7; 10 nucleotides match TRBD2. CDR3 length equals 14 residues. Unmatched junction bases numbered 4, after V lost 6 bases and J lost 2 bases. Per germline, CDR1 MNHEY and CDR2 SVGAGI. The CDR3 protein is CASSSLAGAYEQYF. The CDR3 region has the DNA TGTGCCAGCAGCTCCCTAGCGGGGGCCTACGAGCAGTACTTC.

The chain uses TRBV5-1 and TRBJ2-1; a possible D gene is TRBD2 (6 bases). V was pared by 4 bases and J by 2 bases, with 16 bases between. CDR1 is SGHRS, CDR2 YFSETQ, per germline. This CDR3 is 16 amino acids long. The CDR3 spells CASSRDRGGTYNEQFF. DNA of the CDR3: TGCGCCAGCAGCCGTGACCGTGGCGGGACCTACAATGAGCAGTTCTTC.

This chain links TRBV9 with TRBJ2-2; 9 nucleotides align to TRBD2. The V segment lost 0 bases and the J segment 5 bases; nucleotides outside the gene matches: 5. CDR3 length: 16 residues. Germline V gene sequence: CDR1 SGDLS, CDR2 YYNGEE. The CDR3: CASSVGASGATGELFF. CDR3 sequence (DNA): TGTGCCAGCAGCGTAGGTGCTAGCGGGGCTACCGGGGAGCTGTTTTTT.

J is TRBJ2-2 and V is TRBV11-2, with D possibly TRBD2 on 5 matching bases. Germline V gene lookup returns CDR1 SGHAT and CDR2 FQNNGV. The V gene lost 6 bases and the J gene lost 3 bases, with 14 bases spanning the gap. This CDR3 is built from 15 residues. CDR3 sequence: CASSPGWRDTGELFF. The DNA for the CDR3 is TGTGCCAGCAGTCCGGGTTGGCGGGACACCGGGGAGCTGTTTTTT.

This chain connects TRBV14 to TRBJ1-5, with D maybe TRBD1 (6 bases). The length of the CDR3 is 18 residues. Between the trimmed V and J ends, which lost 0 bases and 8 bases, there was a span of 23 bases. CDR1 and CDR2 from the germline V gene are SGHDN and FVKESK. The CDR3 sequence is CASSQDPTEGTMAKPQHF. The CDR3 nucleotides read TGTGCCAGCAGCCAAGATCCGACCGAAGGGACAATGGCCAAGCCCCAGCATTTT.

The genes are TRBV24-1 and TRBJ2-2; D might be TRBD1 (7 bases). This CDR3 has 16 amino acids. V was shortened by 3 bases and J by 5 bases, with 15 bases between the two germline ends. From germline, CDR1 is KGHDR and CDR2 SFDVKD. The CDR3 reads CATSDIVTGRTGELFF. The DNA for the CDR3 is TGTGCCACCAGTGATATCGTGACAGGGAGGACCGGGGAGCTGTTTTTT.

The genes are TRBV2 and TRBJ1-1, with D hard to call. Germline V lookup: CDR1 SNHLY, CDR2 FYNNEI. V was pared by 1 base and J by 7 bases, with 16 bases between. The CDR3 contains 15 residues. In DNA form, the CDR3 reads TGTGCCAGCAGTGAAGAAGCGCTCTCCAGCTATGAAGCTTTCTTT. It encodes CASSEEALSSYEAFF.

This chain connects TRBV5-5 to TRBJ1-5; D is possibly TRBD1 (5 bases). Per germline, CDR1 SGHKS and CDR2 YYEKEE (reference sequence). V was shortened by 4 bases and J by 4 bases, with 15 bases between the two germline ends. The CDR3 has 15 amino acids. CDR3 DNA sequence: TGTGCCAGCAGCCCGCACGGGCAGGGTAATCAGCCCCAGCATTTT. Residues: CASSPHGQGNQPQHF.

CDR3 nucleotide sequence: TGTGCCTGGAGTATAGGAGGGGGCGCGAATGCTAACTATGGCTACACCTTC. Its translation: CAWSIGGGANANYGYTF. This chain connects TRBV30 to TRBJ1-2; 7 bases are shared with TRBD1. The germline V gene encodes CDR1 GTSNPN and CDR2 SVGIG (reference sequence). The CDR3 totals 17 residues. V lost 2 bases to trimming and J lost 0 bases; unmatched junction nucleotides: 12. The complete variable domain, with remaining parts taken from reference TRBV30 and TRBJ1-2, reads SQTIHQWPATLVQPVGSPLSLECTVEGTSNPNLYWYRQAAGRGLQLLFYSVGIGQISSEVPQNLSASRPQDRQFILSSKKLLLSDSGFYLCAWSIGGGANANYGYTFGSGTRLTVV.

The chain employs TRBV10-3 and TRBJ2-2; D may be TRBD1 (6 bases). V lost 5 bases, J lost 1 base, and 8 bases lay in between. Germline values: CDR1 ENHRY, CDR2 SYGVKD. This CDR3 is 14 amino acids long. The CDR3 protein is CAISQQGNTGELFF. DNA for the CDR3: TGTGCCATCAGTCAACAGGGGAACACCGGGGAGCTGTTTTTT.

CDR3 DNA: TGTGCCAGCAGTTCCCGGACAGGATCAGGTCAGCCCCAGCATTTT. Encoded protein: CASSSRTGSGQPQHF. V is TRBV6-6 and J is TRBJ1-5, with TRBD1 matching over 7 bases. The V gene's germline CDR1 is MNHNY and CDR2 SVGAGI (reference sequence). CDR3 length: 15 amino acids. Germline trimming cut 4 bases from V and 6 bases from J; bases unmatched to any gene: 9.

The rearrangement links TRBV27 to TRBJ2-7; 14 bases match TRBD2. Losses at the gene ends were 5 bases for V and 0 bases for J; bases not matched to a gene: 6. The CDR3 is 17 amino acids. CDR1 is MNHEY, CDR2 SMNVEV, per germline (reference sequence). The CDR3 spells CASSPRLAGGLSYEQYF. The DNA of the CDR3 is TGTGCCAGCAGTCCACGACTAGCGGGGGGGCTCTCCTACGAGCAGTACTTC.

With respect to this clone: The same CDR3 also results from other DNA sequences found in this sample. The chain is built from TRBV4-2 and TRBJ2-2, with 11 bases aligning to TRBD2. J was trimmed by 1 base and V by 0 bases; bases with no gene match: 1. CDR1 is LGHNA and CDR2 is YNFKEQ in the germline V gene. There are 17 residues in the CDR3. CDR3 in amino acids: CASSQDLAGGNTGELFF. The DNA of the CDR3 is TGTGCCAGCAGCCAAGATCTAGCGGGAGGGAACACCGGGGAGCTGTTTTTT.

This sequence joins TRBV9 and TRBJ2-5, with D possibly being TRBD1 (6 bases). This CDR3 is built from 15 residues. Trimming took 3 bases from V and 5 from J, leaving 17 bases between them. Germline V gene data show CDR1 as SGDLS and CDR2 as YYNGEE. CDR3 DNA: TGTGCCAGCAGCGCTGGGACAACGGGGTTGGAGACCCAGTACTTC. Its translation: CASSAGTTGLETQYF.

This clone was observed a few times. The chain is built from TRBV5-1 and TRBJ1-1; the D gene is possibly TRBD1 (6 bases). CDR1 is SGHRS and CDR2 is YFSETQ in the germline V gene. The CDR3 is 15 amino acids. V lost 0 bases and J 0 bases, leaving 9 bases between the germline ends. CDR3: CASSLAGTLNTEAFF. In DNA form, the CDR3 reads TGCGCCAGCAGCTTGGCAGGGACACTGAACACTGAAGCTTTCTTT.

The sample holds one count of this clone. The chain recombines TRBV14 with TRBJ1-3; D may be TRBD1 (5 bases). V was pared by 1 base and J by 3 bases, with 10 bases between. The CDR3 loop spans 15 amino acids. Germline CDR1 reads SGHDN; CDR2 reads FVKESK. The CDR3 here is CASSQVQGGGNTIYF. The CDR3 DNA is TGTGCCAGCAGCCAAGTCCAGGGCGGTGGAAACACCATATATTTT.

The CDR3 DNA reads TGTGCCAGCAGCCCGGAGGGTGTTAGGAACACTGAAGCTTTCTTT. Translating gives CASSPEGVRNTEAFF. This chain joins TRBV3-1 (or the pseudogene TRBV3-2) and TRBJ1-1; D gene uncertain. V was shortened by 4 bases and J by 1 base, with 13 bases between the two germline ends. CDR1 and CDR2 (germline): LGHDT, YNNKEL (reference sequence). This CDR3 spans 15 amino acids.

The chain is built from TRBV7-2 and TRBJ2-7; the D is unclear. The germline V gene has CDR1 SGHTA and CDR2 FQGNSA. Trimming left V 0 bases short and J 7 bases short, with 13 bases between. The CDR3 sequence is 14 residues long. Here the CDR3 DNA reads TGTGCCAGCAGCTTAGCGATTGGCCGTGGTGAGCAGTACTTC. Its protein product is CASSLAIGRGEQYF.